This entry is about one T cell receptor (beta chain). Its antigen is undetermined. This record comes from a study of read filtering for tumor transcriptome and immune sequencing. Study-wide points: Single-read clonotypes: about 81.9% of IR-seq clonotypes (approximately 3.7% of reads), around three quarters of RNA-seq clonotypes (around 45% of reads). Without single-read clonotypes, shared clonotype proportions correlated more between IR-seq and RNA-seq. This fraction held mixed bone marrow immune cells after CD138-negative sorting.

At the time of active disease, bone marrow was collected from every patient. J was trimmed by 4 bases and V by 2 bases; bases with no gene match: 7. The CDR3 is made up of 15 amino acids. Germline-derived CDR1 and CDR2 are SGHRS and YFSETQ. This library used roughly 400 ng RNA and molecular barcoded adaptors spanning alpha/delta and beta/gamma chains. Using its own MiXCR run on the reads, TCRdb lists one record per CDR3 protein. The sample has 35,000 to 40,000 distinct CDR3 sequences; around 13% are singletons. The chain couples TRBV5-1 to TRBJ2-7, with 9 bases identical to TRBD1. Sequencing was carried out using a population of CD138-negative cells sorted from bone marrow. The clonotype originates from a donor aged 40 or over with multiple myeloma. Here the CDR3 DNA reads TGCGCCAGCAGCTTAACAGGGGGCACTGGGTACGAGCAGTACTTC. This gives the protein CASSLTGGTGYEQYF.